This is a list of T cell receptor beta chains from one sample in a study of metastatic and nonmetastatic thyroid tumors. From the PCR reads, TCRdb re-called clones with MiXCR. The table includes about 59,000 clones, 25% to 35% detected once. The sample comprised blood. These receptors all come from a female donor with papillary thyroid cancer or a benign thyroid nodule (not recorded which). Some clones in this sample may be carry-over from other donors' samples. Each CDR3 is given with its conserved first and last residue. A D gene is named only where the DNA matches it firmly. Some rows have no size entry. The others give once, few or many, or a class for an expanded clone.

j_call: TRBJ1-1
v_call: TRBV9
clone_size: once
d_call: -
cdr3_length: 14
cdr3_aa: CASSYGSGHTEAFF
cdr3_nt: TGTGCCAGCAGCTATGGCTCCGGCCACACTGAAGCTTTCTTT

j_call: TRBJ1-3
v_call: TRBV12-3/TRBV12-4
clone_size: -
d_call: -
cdr3_length: 13
cdr3_aa: CASRDTPGNTIYF
cdr3_nt: TGTGCCAGCAGGGACACCCCCGGAAACACCATATATTTT

j_call: TRBJ1-2
v_call: TRBV7-2
clone_size: few
d_call: -
cdr3_length: 13
cdr3_aa: CASSLRGLDGYTF
cdr3_nt: TGTGCCAGCAGCTTGAGGGGTTTGGATGGCTACACCTTC

j_call: TRBJ1-2
v_call: TRBV6-2/TRBV6-3
clone_size: -
d_call: -
cdr3_length: 17
cdr3_aa: CASSYSGWRGFNYGYTF
cdr3_nt: TGTGCCAGCAGTTACTCAGGTTGGAGGGGCTTCAACTATGGCTACACCTTC

j_call: TRBJ1-2
v_call: TRBV5-1
clone_size: few
d_call: -
cdr3_length: 15
cdr3_aa: CASSLGQLTNYGYTF
cdr3_nt: TGCGCCAGCAGCTTGGGACAGCTTACTAACTATGGCTACACCTTC

j_call: TRBJ1-2
v_call: TRBV15
clone_size: -
d_call: -
cdr3_length: 14
cdr3_aa: CATSREAGMRGYTF
cdr3_nt: TGTGCCACCAGCAGAGAGGCGGGGATGAGGGGCTACACCTTC

j_call: TRBJ2-3
v_call: TRBV11-2
clone_size: -
d_call: TRBD2
cdr3_length: 16
cdr3_aa: CASSPLAGASTDTQYF
cdr3_nt: TGTGCCAGCAGCCCGCTAGCGGGGGCTAGCACAGATACGCAGTATTTT

j_call: TRBJ1-2
v_call: TRBV24-1
clone_size: few
d_call: -
cdr3_length: 14
cdr3_aa: CATSEPTANYGYTF
cdr3_nt: TGTGCCACCAGTGAGCCGACAGCTAACTATGGCTACACCTTC

j_call: TRBJ2-1
v_call: TRBV6-1
clone_size: few
d_call: -
cdr3_length: 15
cdr3_aa: CASSEGRSSYNEQFF
cdr3_nt: TGTGCCAGCAGTGAAGGGAGAAGCTCCTACAATGAGCAGTTCTTC

j_call: TRBJ1-5
v_call: TRBV19
clone_size: -
d_call: -
cdr3_length: 15
cdr3_aa: CASSAYRVLGQPQHF
cdr3_nt: TGTGCCAGTAGTGCATACAGGGTGTTAGGTCAGCCCCAGCATTTT

j_call: TRBJ2-2
v_call: TRBV7-3
clone_size: -
d_call: -
cdr3_length: 14
cdr3_aa: CASSPQAGTGELFF
cdr3_nt: TGTGCCAGCAGCCCCCAAGCAGGAACCGGGGAGCTGTTTTTT

j_call: TRBJ2-2
v_call: TRBV13
clone_size: -
d_call: TRBD1
cdr3_length: 17
cdr3_aa: CASSLGVTGLSLGELFF
cdr3_nt: TGTGCCAGCAGCTTAGGTGTGACAGGGTTATCCCTCGGGGAGCTGTTTTTT

j_call: TRBJ1-2
v_call: TRBV6-2/TRBV6-3
clone_size: -
d_call: TRBD1
cdr3_length: 14
cdr3_aa: CASSLTGDDYGYTF
cdr3_nt: TGTGCCAGCAGTTTAACAGGGGATGACTATGGCTACACCTTC

j_call: TRBJ2-1
v_call: TRBV12-3/TRBV12-4
clone_size: few
d_call: -
cdr3_length: 15
cdr3_aa: CASNKGGGTNNEQFF
cdr3_nt: TGTGCCAGCAACAAAGGAGGGGGGACTAACAATGAGCAGTTCTTC

j_call: TRBJ1-2
v_call: TRBV11-2
clone_size: -
d_call: -
cdr3_length: 15
cdr3_aa: CASSLILRGRRGYTF
cdr3_nt: TGTGCCAGCAGCTTAATCCTTCGGGGGCGCCGAGGCTACACCTTC

j_call: TRBJ2-3
v_call: TRBV12-3/TRBV12-4
clone_size: -
d_call: TRBD2
cdr3_length: 14
cdr3_aa: CASSLGGSTDTQYF
cdr3_nt: TGTGCCAGCAGTTTGGGCGGGAGTACAGATACGCAGTATTTT

j_call: TRBJ1-2
v_call: TRBV20-1
clone_size: -
d_call: -
cdr3_length: 16
cdr3_aa: CSARDQRAMSSYGYTF
cdr3_nt: TGCAGTGCTAGAGATCAACGGGCGATGAGTAGCTATGGCTACACCTTC

j_call: TRBJ2-1
v_call: TRBV6-2/TRBV6-3
clone_size: large
d_call: -
cdr3_length: 16
cdr3_aa: CASSTRLPQAYNEQFF
cdr3_nt: TGTGCCAGCAGTACGAGACTCCCTCAGGCCTACAATGAGCAGTTCTTC

j_call: TRBJ2-7
v_call: TRBV20-1
clone_size: -
d_call: TRBD2
cdr3_length: 16
cdr3_aa: CSASTRTSASSYEQYF
cdr3_nt: TGCAGTGCTAGTACCAGGACTAGCGCAAGCTCCTACGAGCAGTACTTC

j_call: TRBJ2-7
v_call: TRBV6-5
clone_size: -
d_call: TRBD2
cdr3_length: 17
cdr3_aa: CASSYSVLAGVSFEQYF
cdr3_nt: TGTGCCAGCAGTTACTCGGTACTAGCGGGAGTATCTTTCGAGCAGTACTTC

j_call: TRBJ1-1
v_call: TRBV30
clone_size: few
d_call: -
cdr3_length: 10
cdr3_aa: CAWGPVGAFF
cdr3_nt: TGTGCCTGGGGACCCGTCGGGGCTTTCTTT

j_call: TRBJ2-6
v_call: TRBV6-2/TRBV6-3
clone_size: -
d_call: -
cdr3_length: 17
cdr3_aa: CASSMARGRSGANVLTF
cdr3_nt: TGTGCCAGCAGTATGGCCCGGGGGAGGTCTGGGGCCAACGTCCTGACTTTC

j_call: TRBJ1-3
v_call: TRBV15
clone_size: few
d_call: TRBD1
cdr3_length: 16
cdr3_aa: CATSRGDSLSGNTIYF
cdr3_nt: TGTGCCACCAGCAGAGGGGACAGCCTCTCTGGAAACACCATATATTTT

j_call: TRBJ2-7
v_call: TRBV19
clone_size: few
d_call: TRBD2
cdr3_length: 15
cdr3_aa: CASSMSAGGSYEQYF
cdr3_nt: TGTGCCAGTAGTATGAGTGCGGGAGGGTCCTACGAGCAGTACTTC

j_call: TRBJ2-1
v_call: TRBV11-2
clone_size: -
d_call: TRBD2
cdr3_length: 18
cdr3_aa: CASSSPGLAGSASNEQFF
cdr3_nt: TGTGCCAGCAGCTCCCCGGGACTAGCGGGGAGTGCCTCTAATGAGCAGTTCTTC

j_call: TRBJ2-3
v_call: TRBV20-1
clone_size: -
d_call: TRBD1
cdr3_length: 14
cdr3_aa: CSANGQASIDTQYF
cdr3_nt: TGCAGTGCAAATGGACAGGCCTCCATAGATACGCAGTATTTT

j_call: TRBJ1-5
v_call: TRBV18
clone_size: -
d_call: -
cdr3_length: 13
cdr3_aa: CASSPGTDQPQHF
cdr3_nt: TGTGCCAGCTCACCGGGAACTGATCAGCCCCAGCATTTT

j_call: TRBJ1-2
v_call: TRBV5-5
clone_size: -
d_call: -
cdr3_length: 14
cdr3_aa: CASSLWGDALGYTF
cdr3_nt: TGTGCCAGCAGCCTATGGGGGGACGCTCTTGGCTACACCTTC

j_call: TRBJ2-6
v_call: TRBV10-3
clone_size: -
d_call: -
cdr3_length: 12
cdr3_aa: CAISPGANVLTF
cdr3_nt: TGTGCCATCAGCCCGGGGGCCAACGTCCTGACTTTC

j_call: TRBJ1-4
v_call: TRBV19
clone_size: -
d_call: -
cdr3_length: 16
cdr3_aa: CASSRAAGQGDEKLFF
cdr3_nt: TGTGCCAGTAGTCGGGCTGCTGGGCAGGGTGATGAAAAACTGTTTTTT

j_call: TRBJ2-1
v_call: TRBV12-3/TRBV12-4
clone_size: many
d_call: -
cdr3_length: 12
cdr3_aa: CASSSPGDEQFF
cdr3_nt: TGTGCCAGCAGTTCACCGGGGGATGAGCAGTTCTTC

j_call: TRBJ1-2
v_call: TRBV30
clone_size: -
d_call: TRBD1
cdr3_length: 11
cdr3_aa: CACWDREDYTF
cdr3_nt: TGTGCCTGTTGGGACAGGGAGGACTACACCTTC

j_call: TRBJ2-7
v_call: TRBV13
clone_size: -
d_call: TRBD1
cdr3_length: 17
cdr3_aa: CASSLGVNMGTVYEQYF
cdr3_nt: TGTGCCAGCAGCTTAGGAGTTAATATGGGGACAGTCTACGAGCAGTACTTC

j_call: TRBJ2-7
v_call: TRBV6-5
clone_size: few
d_call: -
cdr3_length: 14
cdr3_aa: CASSYGSAGVEQYF
cdr3_nt: TGTGCCAGCAGTTACGGCAGCGCTGGGGTCGAGCAGTACTTC

j_call: TRBJ2-2
v_call: TRBV5-1
clone_size: -
d_call: -
cdr3_length: 13
cdr3_aa: CASSLVGTGELFF
cdr3_nt: TGCGCCAGCAGCTTGGTGGGGACCGGGGAGCTGTTTTTT

j_call: TRBJ2-5
v_call: TRBV10-3
clone_size: few
d_call: TRBD1
cdr3_length: 14
cdr3_aa: CAINSGQGKETQYF
cdr3_nt: TGTGCCATCAACTCGGGACAGGGGAAAGAGACCCAGTACTTC

j_call: TRBJ1-4
v_call: TRBV20-1
clone_size: -
d_call: -
cdr3_length: 15
cdr3_aa: CSARDGGLREEKLFF
cdr3_nt: TGCAGTGCTAGAGATGGGGGACTGAGAGAAGAAAAACTGTTTTTT

j_call: TRBJ2-7
v_call: TRBV20-1
clone_size: -
d_call: TRBD2
cdr3_length: 16
cdr3_aa: CSARDPRLAGGSEQYF
cdr3_nt: TGCAGTGCTAGAGATCCCCGACTAGCGGGAGGAAGCGAGCAGTACTTC

j_call: TRBJ1-2
v_call: TRBV7-2
clone_size: once
d_call: -
cdr3_length: 15
cdr3_aa: CASSSDWGAFYGYTF
cdr3_nt: TGTGCCAGCAGCTCCGATTGGGGGGCCTTCTATGGCTACACCTTC

j_call: TRBJ2-1
v_call: TRBV28
clone_size: medium-sized
d_call: -
cdr3_length: 12
cdr3_aa: CASSLMGDEQFF
cdr3_nt: TGTGCCAGCAGTTTAATGGGGGATGAGCAGTTCTTC

j_call: TRBJ2-1
v_call: TRBV11-2
clone_size: -
d_call: -
cdr3_length: 16
cdr3_aa: CASSLDPHSGGNEQFF
cdr3_nt: TGTGCCAGCAGCTTAGATCCGCACAGTGGGGGCAATGAGCAGTTCTTC

j_call: TRBJ2-2
v_call: TRBV6-5
clone_size: few
d_call: -
cdr3_length: 18
cdr3_aa: CASSYSTGTSANTGELFF
cdr3_nt: TGTGCCAGCAGTTACTCGACCGGGACAAGCGCGAACACCGGGGAGCTGTTTTTT

j_call: TRBJ1-5
v_call: TRBV6-5
clone_size: few
d_call: -
cdr3_length: 18
cdr3_aa: CASSYSNWGGRPIWPQHF
cdr3_nt: TGTGCCAGTAGTTACTCGAATTGGGGGGGCCGCCCCATATGGCCCCAGCATTTT

j_call: TRBJ2-1
v_call: TRBV6-4
clone_size: -
d_call: -
cdr3_length: 15
cdr3_aa: CASSGPGTLHNEQFF
cdr3_nt: TGTGCCAGCAGTGGCCCCGGGACATTACACAATGAGCAGTTCTTC

j_call: TRBJ2-2
v_call: TRBV30
clone_size: -
d_call: TRBD2
cdr3_length: 14
cdr3_aa: CAWGGLAYTGELFF
cdr3_nt: TGTGCCTGGGGGGGACTAGCGTACACCGGGGAGCTGTTTTTT

j_call: TRBJ2-1
v_call: TRBV6-1
clone_size: few
d_call: -
cdr3_length: 11
cdr3_aa: CASKFYNEQFF
cdr3_nt: TGTGCCAGCAAATTTTATAATGAGCAGTTCTTC

j_call: TRBJ2-3
v_call: TRBV19
clone_size: -
d_call: -
cdr3_length: 12
cdr3_aa: CASSMMADTQYF
cdr3_nt: TGTGCCAGTAGTATGATGGCAGATACGCAGTATTTT

j_call: TRBJ2-1
v_call: TRBV7-3
clone_size: few
d_call: -
cdr3_length: 15
cdr3_aa: CASSLIQGGGNEQFF
cdr3_nt: TGTGCCAGCAGCTTAATACAGGGCGGCGGCAATGAGCAGTTCTTC

j_call: TRBJ2-7
v_call: TRBV11-3
clone_size: -
d_call: -
cdr3_length: 15
cdr3_aa: CASSLVLASSYEQYF
cdr3_nt: TGTGCCAGCAGCTTAGTTCTAGCGAGCTCCTACGAGCAGTACTTC

j_call: TRBJ2-3
v_call: TRBV24-1
clone_size: few
d_call: -
cdr3_length: 15
cdr3_aa: CATSDGRGGRDTQYF
cdr3_nt: TGTGCCACCAGTGATGGGCGAGGGGGGCGAGATACGCAGTATTTT

j_call: TRBJ2-1
v_call: TRBV6-4
clone_size: -
d_call: -
cdr3_length: 19
cdr3_aa: CASSDPRVHDPGSYNEQFF
cdr3_nt: TGTGCCAGCAGTGACCCGAGAGTTCACGACCCTGGCTCCTACAATGAGCAGTTCTTC

j_call: TRBJ2-6
v_call: TRBV6-1
clone_size: -
d_call: TRBD1
cdr3_length: 15
cdr3_aa: CASSWGTGESRVLTF
cdr3_nt: TGTGCCAGCAGTTGGGGGACAGGTGAGTCAAGAGTCCTGACTTTC

j_call: TRBJ2-7
v_call: TRBV2
clone_size: -
d_call: -
cdr3_length: 15
cdr3_aa: CASSAQDYRYYEQYF
cdr3_nt: TGTGCCAGCAGTGCCCAGGACTACAGATACTACGAGCAGTACTTC